The source of this T cell receptor beta chain is a study of Ad26.COV2.S vaccination and SARS-CoV-2 variants. Across the study: Donor participated within the Ad26.COV2.S arm of the COV1001 trial. Study-level results: Similar non-spike TCR breadth was observed in recipients of vaccine and of placebo.

As concerns this clone: Its antigen remains unidentified.

Treatment here: 15 to 20 received Ad26.COV2.S at low or high dose, single or two shots; about 5 received placebo; per-sample allocation not given. Sampling was performed 63 days after the first vaccine or placebo injection. This CDR3 comprises 13 residues. Germline lookup yields CDR1 MNHEY and CDR2 SVGEGT. V was trimmed by 2 bases and J by 15 bases, leaving 17 bases between them. Produced via immunoSEQ multiplex PCR; TCRdb's table is partial and in-frame only. The sample carries a few hundred thousand clones, approximately 89% recorded once. The source is a person between 18 and 65 years old who received the Ad26.COV2.S COVID-19 vaccine or a placebo. The V gene is TRBV6-2 or TRBV6-3, the J gene TRBJ2-1; D is unclear. Sequences were derived from peripheral blood, sampled in a trial of Ad26.COV2.S vaccine versus placebo. CDR3 sequence (DNA): TGTGCCAGCAGTTACAGGGATCCACCAATGGGGTTCTTC. As protein: CASSYRDPPMGFF.